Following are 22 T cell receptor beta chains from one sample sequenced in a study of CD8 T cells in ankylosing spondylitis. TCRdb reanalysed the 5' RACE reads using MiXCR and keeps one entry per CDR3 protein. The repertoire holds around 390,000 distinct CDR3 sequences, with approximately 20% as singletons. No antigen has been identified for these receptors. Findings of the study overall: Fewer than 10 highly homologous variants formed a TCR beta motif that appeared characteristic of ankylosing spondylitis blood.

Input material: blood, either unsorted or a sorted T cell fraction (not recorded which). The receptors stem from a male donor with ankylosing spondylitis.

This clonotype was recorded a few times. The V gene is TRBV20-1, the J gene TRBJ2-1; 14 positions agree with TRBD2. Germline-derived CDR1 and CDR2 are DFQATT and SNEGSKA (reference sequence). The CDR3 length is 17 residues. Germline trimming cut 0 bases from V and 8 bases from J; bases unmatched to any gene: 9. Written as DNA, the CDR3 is TGCAGTGCTAGAGATGAGTGGACTAGCGGGAGGCTCGATGAGCAGTTCTTC. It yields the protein CSARDEWTSGRLDEQFF.

CDR3 nucleotides: TGTGCCAGCAGCTTAGATTCCGGGCTCCAGCCCTACGAGCAGTACTTC. It codes for CASSLDSGLQPYEQYF. The chain joins TRBV7-8 to TRBJ2-7, with unresolved D. The germline gives CDR1 SGHVS, CDR2 FQNEAQ. CDR3 length equals 16 residues. V was shortened by 1 base and J by 2 bases, with 15 bases between the two germline ends.

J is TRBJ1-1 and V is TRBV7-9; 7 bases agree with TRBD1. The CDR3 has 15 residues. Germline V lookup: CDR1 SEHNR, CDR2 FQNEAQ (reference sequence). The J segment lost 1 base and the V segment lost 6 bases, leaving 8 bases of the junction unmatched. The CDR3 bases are TGTGCCAGCAGGGTCAACAGGGGCGAGAACACTGAAGCTTTCTTT. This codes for CASRVNRGENTEAFF.

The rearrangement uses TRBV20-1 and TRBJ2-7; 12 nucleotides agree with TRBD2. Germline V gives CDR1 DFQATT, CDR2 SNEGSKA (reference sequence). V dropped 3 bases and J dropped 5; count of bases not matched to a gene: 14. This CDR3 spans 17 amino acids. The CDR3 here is CSASRLKTTSGRNEQYF. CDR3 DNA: TGCAGTGCTAGCCGATTGAAAACGACTAGCGGGAGAAACGAGCAGTACTTC.

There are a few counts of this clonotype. DNA of the CDR3: TGTGCCAGTAGTATAGGTCGGGCACCTAATCAGCCCCAGCATTTT. Translated: CASSIGRAPNQPQHF. The chain carries TRBV19 and TRBJ1-5; no clear D gene. This CDR3 spans 15 amino acids. With 1 base removed from V and 4 bases from J, the gap between germline ends came to 11 bases. The germline V gene has CDR1 LNHDA and CDR2 SQIVND (reference sequence).

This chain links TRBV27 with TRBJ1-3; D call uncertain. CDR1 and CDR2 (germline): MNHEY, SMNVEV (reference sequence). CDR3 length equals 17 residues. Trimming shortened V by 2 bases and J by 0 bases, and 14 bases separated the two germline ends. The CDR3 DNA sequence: TGTGCCAGCAGTTTAATTCGGCCGACGCTCTCTGGAAACACCATATATTTT. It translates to CASSLIRPTLSGNTIYF.

The CDR3 is CASSPPRGRSSYNEQFF. DNA for the CDR3: TGTGCCAGCAGTCCCCCCAGGGGGCGAAGCTCCTACAATGAGCAGTTCTTC. The V call is TRBV12-3 or TRBV12-4, the J call TRBJ2-1; the match to TRBD1 covers 8 bases. The V and J ends lost 5 bases and 0 bases, in that order; junction bases with no gene match: 9. The CDR3 covers 17 residues.

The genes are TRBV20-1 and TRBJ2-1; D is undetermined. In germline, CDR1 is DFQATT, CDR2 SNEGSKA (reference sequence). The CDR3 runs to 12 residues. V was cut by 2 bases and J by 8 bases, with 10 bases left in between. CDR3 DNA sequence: TGCAGTGCTAGAATCGGGCACGATGAGCAGTTCTTC. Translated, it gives CSARIGHDEQFF.

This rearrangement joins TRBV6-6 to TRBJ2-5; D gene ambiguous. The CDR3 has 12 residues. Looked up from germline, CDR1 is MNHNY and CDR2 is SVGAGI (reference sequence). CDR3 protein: CAANGVQETQYF. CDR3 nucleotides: TGTGCAGCGAATGGGGTCCAAGAGACCCAGTACTTC.

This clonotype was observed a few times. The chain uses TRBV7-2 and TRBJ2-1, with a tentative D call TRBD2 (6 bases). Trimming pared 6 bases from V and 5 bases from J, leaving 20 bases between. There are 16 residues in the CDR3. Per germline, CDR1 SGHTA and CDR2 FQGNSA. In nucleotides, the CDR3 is TGTGCCAGCAGATCCCGCGGGACGGCGGCGGACAATGAGCAGTTCTTC. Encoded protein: CASRSRGTAADNEQFF.

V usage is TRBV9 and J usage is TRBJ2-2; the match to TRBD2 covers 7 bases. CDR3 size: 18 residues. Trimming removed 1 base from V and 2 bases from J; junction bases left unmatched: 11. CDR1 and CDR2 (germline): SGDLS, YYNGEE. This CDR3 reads CASSVREWGEGNTGELFF. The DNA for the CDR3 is TGTGCCAGCAGCGTAAGGGAATGGGGGGAGGGCAACACCGGGGAGCTGTTTTTT.

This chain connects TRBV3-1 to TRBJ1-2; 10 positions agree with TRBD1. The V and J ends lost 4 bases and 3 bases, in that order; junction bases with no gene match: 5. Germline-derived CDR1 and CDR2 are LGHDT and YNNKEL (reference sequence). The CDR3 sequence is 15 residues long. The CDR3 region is CASSPRDRGDYGYTF. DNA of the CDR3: TGTGCCAGCAGCCCCCGGGACAGGGGTGACTATGGCTACACCTTC.

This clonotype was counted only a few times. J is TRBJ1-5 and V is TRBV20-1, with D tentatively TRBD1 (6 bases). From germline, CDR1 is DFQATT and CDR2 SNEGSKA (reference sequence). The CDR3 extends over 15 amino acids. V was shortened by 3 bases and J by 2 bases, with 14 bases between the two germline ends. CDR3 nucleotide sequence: TGCAGTGCTAGCCCTGGACAGTATGGCAATCAGCCCCAGCATTTT. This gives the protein CSASPGQYGNQPQHF.

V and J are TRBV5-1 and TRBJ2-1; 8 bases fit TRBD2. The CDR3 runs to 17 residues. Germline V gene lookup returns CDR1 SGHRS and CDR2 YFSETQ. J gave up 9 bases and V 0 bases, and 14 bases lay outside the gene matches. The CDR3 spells CASSLAETGGRGGEQFF. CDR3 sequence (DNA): TGCGCCAGCAGCTTGGCCGAGACGGGAGGCCGGGGGGGTGAGCAGTTCTTC.

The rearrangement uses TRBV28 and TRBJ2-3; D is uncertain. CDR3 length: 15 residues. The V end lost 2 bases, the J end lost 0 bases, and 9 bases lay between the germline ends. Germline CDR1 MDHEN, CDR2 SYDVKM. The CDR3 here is CASSLTTSSTDTQYF. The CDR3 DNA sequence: TGTGCCAGCAGTTTAACTACGTCTAGCACAGATACGCAGTATTTT.

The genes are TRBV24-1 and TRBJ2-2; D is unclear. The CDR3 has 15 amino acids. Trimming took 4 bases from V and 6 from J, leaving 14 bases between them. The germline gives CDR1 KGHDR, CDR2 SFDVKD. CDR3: CATSEPDTLAGELFF. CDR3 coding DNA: TGTGCCACCAGTGAGCCCGACACCTTGGCCGGGGAGCTGTTTTTT.

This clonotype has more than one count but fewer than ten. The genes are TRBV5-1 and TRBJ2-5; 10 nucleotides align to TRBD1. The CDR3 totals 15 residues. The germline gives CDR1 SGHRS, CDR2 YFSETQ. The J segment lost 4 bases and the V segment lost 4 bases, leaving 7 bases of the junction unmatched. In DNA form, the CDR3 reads TGCGCCAGCAGCCGGGGACAGGGGTTCGGAGAGACCCAGTACTTC. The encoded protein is CASSRGQGFGETQYF.

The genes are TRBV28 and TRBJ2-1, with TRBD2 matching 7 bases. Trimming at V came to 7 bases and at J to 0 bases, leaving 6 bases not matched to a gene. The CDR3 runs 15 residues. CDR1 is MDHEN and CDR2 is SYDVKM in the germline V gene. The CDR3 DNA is TGTGCCAGCATCCCAGCGGGATACTCCTACAATGAGCAGTTCTTC. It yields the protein CASIPAGYSYNEQFF.

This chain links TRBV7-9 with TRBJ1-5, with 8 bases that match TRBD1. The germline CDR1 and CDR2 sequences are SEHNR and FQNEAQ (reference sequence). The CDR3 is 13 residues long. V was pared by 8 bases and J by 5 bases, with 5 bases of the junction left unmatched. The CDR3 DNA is TGTGCCAGCGGACAGGGTGGAGATCAGCCCCAGCATTTT. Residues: CASGQGGDQPQHF. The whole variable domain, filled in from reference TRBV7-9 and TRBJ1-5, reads DTGVSQNPRHKITKRGQNVTFRCDPISEHNRLYWYRQTLGQGPEFLTYFQNEAQLEKSRLLSDRFSAERPKGSFSTLEIQRTEQGDSAMYLCASGQGGDQPQHFGDGTRLSIL.

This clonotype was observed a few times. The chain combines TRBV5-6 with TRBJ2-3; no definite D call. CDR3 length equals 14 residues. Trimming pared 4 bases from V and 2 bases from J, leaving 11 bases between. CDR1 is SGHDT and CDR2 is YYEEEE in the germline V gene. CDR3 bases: TGTGCCAGCAGCCTTGGGCAAATCACAGATACGCAGTATTTT. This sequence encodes CASSLGQITDTQYF.

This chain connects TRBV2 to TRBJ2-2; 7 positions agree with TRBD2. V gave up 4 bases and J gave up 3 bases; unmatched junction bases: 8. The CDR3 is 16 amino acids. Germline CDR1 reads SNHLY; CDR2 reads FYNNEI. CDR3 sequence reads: CASSVEGRADTGELFF. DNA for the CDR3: TGTGCCAGCAGTGTGGAGGGGAGGGCCGACACCGGGGAGCTGTTTTTT.

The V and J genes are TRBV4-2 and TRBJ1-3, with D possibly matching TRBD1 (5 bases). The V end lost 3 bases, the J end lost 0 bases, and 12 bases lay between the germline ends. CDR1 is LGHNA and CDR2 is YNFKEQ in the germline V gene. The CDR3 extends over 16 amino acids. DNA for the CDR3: TGTGCCAGCAGCCAGGGACCGCTTAGCTCTGGAAACACCATATATTTT. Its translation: CASSQGPLSSGNTIYF.